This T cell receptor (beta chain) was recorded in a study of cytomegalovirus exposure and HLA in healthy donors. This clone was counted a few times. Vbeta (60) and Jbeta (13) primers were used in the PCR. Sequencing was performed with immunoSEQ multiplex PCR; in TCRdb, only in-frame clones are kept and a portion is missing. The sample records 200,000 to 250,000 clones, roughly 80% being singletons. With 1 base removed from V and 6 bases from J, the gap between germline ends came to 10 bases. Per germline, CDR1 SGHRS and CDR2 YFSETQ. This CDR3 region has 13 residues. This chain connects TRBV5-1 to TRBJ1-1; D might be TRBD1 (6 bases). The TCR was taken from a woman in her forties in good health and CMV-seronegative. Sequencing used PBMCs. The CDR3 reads CASSLQGRAEAFF. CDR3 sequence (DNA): TGCGCCAGCAGCTTGCAGGGGCGGGCTGAAGCTTTCTTT.